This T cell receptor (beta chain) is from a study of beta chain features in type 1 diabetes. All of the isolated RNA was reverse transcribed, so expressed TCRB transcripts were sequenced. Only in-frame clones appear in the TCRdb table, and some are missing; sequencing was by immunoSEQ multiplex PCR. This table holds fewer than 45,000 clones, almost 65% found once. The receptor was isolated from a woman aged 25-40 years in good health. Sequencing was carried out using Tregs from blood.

CDR3 DNA: TGCAGCGTGCGACAGGGGATCGGCGGGGAGCTGTTTTTT. This gives the protein CSVRQGIGGELFF. The chain has TRBV29-1 and TRBJ2-2, with 8 bases fitting TRBD1. The CDR3 length is 13 residues. Per the germline V gene, CDR1 is SQVTM and CDR2 is ANQGSEA. V was pared by 6 bases and J by 7 bases, with 7 bases of the junction left unmatched.